This T cell receptor (beta chain) was sequenced for a study of OX40 agonist ivuxolimab in advanced cancers. The length of the CDR3 is 14 residues. Trimming took off 4 bases at V and 0 bases at J, with 9 bases between the two ends. In germline, CDR1 is ENHRY, CDR2 SYGVKD. General study findings and limits: Partial responders dosed at 0.1-3.0 mg/kg displayed clonal expansion ranking among the lowest.

The protocol was immunoSEQ multiplex PCR, while the TCRdb copy is restricted to in-frame clones and leaves out a portion. In the table there are some 16,000 clones, about 80% of which are singletons. Remarks on this clone: What it binds is not known.

The receptor was derived from an adult with an advanced solid tumor such as melanoma, head and neck, liver or kidney cancer. This chain connects TRBV10-3 to TRBJ1-2; D gene ambiguous. Source: CD4+ or CD8+ T cells sorted from blood, taken in a trial of the OX40 agonist ivuxolimab. The CDR3, as DNA: TGTGCCATCAGTGCACAACAACCTAACTATGGCTACACCTTC. This sequence encodes CAISAQQPNYGYTF.